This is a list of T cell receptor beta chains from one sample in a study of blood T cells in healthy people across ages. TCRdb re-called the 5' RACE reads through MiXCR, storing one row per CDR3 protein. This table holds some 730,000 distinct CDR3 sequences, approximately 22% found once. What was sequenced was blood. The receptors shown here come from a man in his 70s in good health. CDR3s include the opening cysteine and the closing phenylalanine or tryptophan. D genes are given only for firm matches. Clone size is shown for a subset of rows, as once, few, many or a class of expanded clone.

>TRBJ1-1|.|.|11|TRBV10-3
TGTGCCATCTCTGAGGGCACTGAAGCTTTCTTT
CAISEGTEAFF
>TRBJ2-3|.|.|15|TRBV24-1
TGTGCCACCAGTGATGCCCGACAGGTTCGAGATACGCAGTATTTT
CATSDARQVRDTQYF
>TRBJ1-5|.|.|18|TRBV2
TGTGTCAGCAGTGCCCCATCGGGCGTATCCTATAGCAATCAGCCCCAGCATTTT
CVSSAPSGVSYSNQPQHF
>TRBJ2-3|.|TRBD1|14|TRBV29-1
TGCAGCGTTGATACAGGGGGTAGGTCAGATACGAAGTATTTT
CSVDTGGRSDTKYF
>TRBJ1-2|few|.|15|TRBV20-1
TGCAGTGCCCGGGCGGGGGACTGGGATAACTATGGCTACACCTTC
CSARAGDWDNYGYTF
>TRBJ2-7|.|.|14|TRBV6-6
TGTGCCAGCAGTTACCGGGGGGCGGTATACGAGCAGTACTTC
CASSYRGAVYEQYF
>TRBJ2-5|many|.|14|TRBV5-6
TGTGCCAGCAGCTTGATGGACCACCAAGAGACCCAGTACTTC
CASSLMDHQETQYF
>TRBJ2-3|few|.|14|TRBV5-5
TGTGCCAGCAGCTTGGAAGAATCCACAGATACGCAGTATTTT
CASSLEESTDTQYF
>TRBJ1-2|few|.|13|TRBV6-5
TGTGCCAGCAGTAGACTCGGACCCTATGGCTACACCTTC
CASSRLGPYGYTF
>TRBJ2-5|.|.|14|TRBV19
TGTGCCAGTAGTATTCACTCCAGGGGTGAGACCCAGTACTTC
CASSIHSRGETQYF
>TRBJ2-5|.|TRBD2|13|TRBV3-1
TGTGCCAGCGGCCTAGCGGGGAAAGAGACCCAGTACTTC
CASGLAGKETQYF
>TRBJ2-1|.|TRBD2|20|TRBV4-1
TGCGCCAGCAGCCAAGATCAGGCGGGGAGACTAGCGCTTTCCTACAATGAGCAGTTCTTC
CASSQDQAGRLALSYNEQFF
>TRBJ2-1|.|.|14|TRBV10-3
TGTGCCATCAGTGGTGGGAGCTCCTACAATGAGCAGTTCTTC
CAISGGSSYNEQFF
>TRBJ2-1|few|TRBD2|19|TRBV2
TGTGCCAGCAGTGAAGCCGGGACTAGCGGGGGACCCTCCTACAATGAGCAGTTCTTC
CASSEAGTSGGPSYNEQFF
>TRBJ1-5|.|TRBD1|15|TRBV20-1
TGCAGTGCTCCCAGAAGACAGGGGCAAAATCAGCCCCAGCATTTT
CSAPRRQGQNQPQHF
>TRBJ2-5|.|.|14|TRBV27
TGTGCCAGCAGGGGAAGGGGTTTCGGAGAGACCCAGTACTTC
CASRGRGFGETQYF
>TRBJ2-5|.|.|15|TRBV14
TGTGCCAGCAGCCAAGATTCTGGGACATTTCGGACCCAGTACTTC
CASSQDSGTFRTQYF
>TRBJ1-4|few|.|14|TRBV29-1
TGCAGCGTTGAAGGATCAGGGCCGGTTGGGAAACTGTTTTTT
CSVEGSGPVGKLFF
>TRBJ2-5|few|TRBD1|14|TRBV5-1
TGCGCCAGCAGCAAGGGACAGGGATACGAGACCCAGTACTTC
CASSKGQGYETQYF
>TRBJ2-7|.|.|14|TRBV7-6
TGTGCCAGCAGCTTAGGCCCCGGATCATCCGAGCAGTACTTC
CASSLGPGSSEQYF
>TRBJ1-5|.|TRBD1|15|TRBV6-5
TGTGCCAGCAGACAGGGGTCGAGTGGCAATCAGCCCCAGCATTTT
CASRQGSSGNQPQHF
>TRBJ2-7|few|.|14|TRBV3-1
TGTGCCAGCAGCCCAGGGTCGGGCGCCCACGAGCAGTACTTC
CASSPGSGAHEQYF
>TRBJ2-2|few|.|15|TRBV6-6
TGTGCCAGCAGTTACTCCGGGGGAGAGGGCGGGGAGCTGTTTTTT
CASSYSGGEGGELFF
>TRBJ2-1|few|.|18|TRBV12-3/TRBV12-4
TGTGCCAGCAGTTTAATTACCGGACACTTGGGATCCTACAATGAGCAGTTCTTC
CASSLITGHLGSYNEQFF
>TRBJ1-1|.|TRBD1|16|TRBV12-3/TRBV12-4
TGTGCCAGCAGTCCCTGGACAGGGGCTATGAACACTGAAGCTTTCTTT
CASSPWTGAMNTEAFF
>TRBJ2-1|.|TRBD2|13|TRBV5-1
TGCGCCTCCAGCGGGAGGAATCACAATGAGCAGTTCTTC
CASSGRNHNEQFF